In this sample, the clone carrying this TCR beta chain turned up many times. The data were taken from a study of T-cell reconstitution after alpha-beta-depleted transplantation in children. Preparation of the TCRbeta library used unique molecular identifiers. Via MiXCR, TCRdb re-called the PCR reads, giving one row per CDR3 protein. Of about 400,000 distinct CDR3 sequences listed, 13% are singletons. Sequences were derived from PBMCs, sampled from the stem cell graft. The source is a human donor who donated a stem cell graft to a child with Fanconi anemia.

CDR3 sequence: CASSLVQSAGMNTEAFF. The CDR3, as DNA: TGTGCCAGCAGCTTAGTACAGTCGGCTGGGATGAACACTGAAGCTTTCTTT. The chain is built from TRBV7-8 and TRBJ1-1; D gene uncertain. CDR1 is SGHVS and CDR2 is FQNEAQ in the germline V gene. V lost 1 base and J 0 bases, leaving 15 bases between the germline ends. The CDR3 is 17 amino acids.